Below are 14 T cell receptor beta chains sequenced from a single sample in a study of blood T cell repertoires in COVID-19. Generated by immunoSEQ multiplex PCR, the TCRdb table keeps only in-frame clones and is missing some. The sample holds some 35,000 clones; about 85% are singletons and the top ten take more than 15%. Specimen: peripheral blood. The receptor source for this set is a man aged 65 to 79 with acute or convalescent COVID-19.

The chain combines TRBV4-3 with TRBJ2-5; perhaps TRBD1 as D (6 bases). This CDR3 region has 16 residues. Per the germline V gene, CDR1 is LGHNA and CDR2 is YSLEER. The germline V and J ends were trimmed by 4 bases and 3 bases, with 18 bases remaining between them. The CDR3 DNA follows: TGCGCCAGCAGCCCAGGAGTTGGGGGACACAAAGAGACCCAGTACTTC. Its protein product is CASSPGVGGHKETQYF.

This clone has a single count. The gene calls are TRBV28 and TRBJ1-6; the match to TRBD1 covers 8 bases. The CDR3 sequence is 18 residues long. The germline V gene has CDR1 MDHEN and CDR2 SYDVKM. V was pared by 5 bases and J by 3 bases, with 12 bases of the junction left unmatched. CDR3 sequence reads: CASSPWTGTANYNSPLHF. The CDR3 coding sequence is TGTGCCAGCAGTCCCTGGACAGGGACCGCAAACTATAATTCACCCCTCCACTTT.

The CDR3 sequence: CASRAGGPETQYF. CDR3 nucleotides: TGTGCCAGCAGAGCGGGAGGGCCGGAGACCCAGTACTTC. This rearrangement joins TRBV4-2 to TRBJ2-5; TRBD2 matches 10 bases. Germline values: CDR1 LGHNA, CDR2 YNFKEQ. V dropped 6 bases and J dropped 5; count of bases not matched to a gene: 3. CDR3 length: 13 residues.

CDR3 sequence: CASSEGLAANTGELFF. The CDR3 nucleotides read TGTGCCAGCAGCGAGGGACTAGCGGCTAACACCGGGGAGCTGTTTTTT. The V call is TRBV5-4, the J call TRBJ2-2; TRBD2 matches 11 bases. CDR1 is SGHNT, CDR2 YYREEE, per germline (reference sequence). The CDR3 covers 16 residues. J gave up 2 bases and V 4 bases, and 4 bases lay outside the gene matches.

This sequence joins TRBV25-1 and TRBJ2-2; 8 bases are shared with TRBD2. V shed 1 base and J 3 bases; nucleotides not matched to a gene: 7. The CDR3 spans 17 residues. Germline CDR1 reads MGHDK; CDR2 reads SYGVNS. The CDR3 sequence is CASSESAGGFHTGELFF. CDR3 DNA sequence: TGTGCCAGCAGTGAATCTGCGGGAGGATTCCACACCGGGGAGCTGTTTTTT.

The V call is TRBV4-3, the J call TRBJ2-7; 9 bases line up with TRBD2. Germline V lookup: CDR1 LGHNA, CDR2 YSLEER. Trimming removed 4 bases from V and 4 bases from J; junction bases left unmatched: 11. There are 16 residues in the CDR3. The CDR3 DNA is TGCGCCAGCAGCCGCGACGCACTACTAGCGGGTTACGAGCAGTACTTC. Its translation: CASSRDALLAGYEQYF.

The chain is built from TRBV28 and TRBJ2-7, with 9 nucleotides matching TRBD1. Germline CDR1 MDHEN, CDR2 SYDVKM. The CDR3 totals 18 residues. V was pared by 6 bases and J by 0 bases, with 15 bases of the junction left unmatched. The CDR3 DNA reads as TGTGCCAGCAGCCCTGTCCCGGGACAGGGAGGGAGCTCCTACGAGCAGTACTTC. Encoded protein: CASSPVPGQGGSSYEQYF.

Note on this clone: A read error may produce the germline difference seen at one junction end. The chain uses TRBV4-1 and TRBJ2-3; D may be TRBD1 (6 bases). The CDR3 length is 15 residues. CDR1 and CDR2 from the germline V gene are MGHRA and YSYEKL. CDR3: CASSQAPGQPRTPSF. CDR3 nucleotide sequence: TGCGCCAGCAGCCAAGCTCCTGGACAGCCCCGAACCCCCTCTTTT.

This chain uses TRBV7-3 with TRBJ1-2; 9 bases match TRBD1. The CDR3 length is 15 residues. The junction had 10 bases not matched to a gene; V was cut back by 4 bases and J by 7 bases. Germline lookup yields CDR1 SGHTA and CDR2 FQGTGA. CDR3 DNA: TGTGCCAGCAGCTCGAGGGACAGGGCGGTAGGTGGCTACACCTTC. This gives the protein CASSSRDRAVGGYTF.

The V call is TRBV14, the J call TRBJ2-7; D is undetermined. The CDR3 spans 14 residues. V lost 0 bases and J 2 bases, leaving 8 bases between the germline ends. CDR1 and CDR2 (germline): SGHDN, FVKESK. The CDR3: CASSQEEPPYEQYF. In DNA form, the CDR3 reads TGTGCCAGCAGCCAAGAGGAGCCCCCCTACGAGCAGTACTTC. The whole variable domain, remainder taken from reference TRBV14 and TRBJ2-7, is EAGVTQFPSHSVIEKGQTVTLRCDPISGHDNLYWYRRVMGKEIKFLLHFVKESKQDESGMPNNRFLAERTGGTYSTLKVQPAELEDSGVYFCASSQEEPPYEQYFGPGTRLTVT.

The rearrangement links TRBV5-1 to TRBJ1-1, with D maybe TRBD1 (6 bases). The germline gives CDR1 SGHRS, CDR2 YFSETQ. The CDR3 is made up of 15 amino acids. Trimming stripped 7 bases from V and 3 bases from J, with 19 bases between. The chain's CDR3 is CASFPGGSGDTEAFF. The CDR3 nucleotides read TGCGCCAGCTTCCCGGGGGGCAGTGGGGACACTGAAGCTTTCTTT.

The gene calls are TRBV29-1 and TRBJ1-4, with D tentatively TRBD1 (5 bases). The CDR3 has 14 residues. V was clipped by 3 bases and J by 5 bases, with 13 bases between them. Per germline, CDR1 SQVTM and CDR2 ANQGSEA. CDR3 residues: CSVDLVGGNEKLFF. The CDR3 DNA is TGCAGCGTTGATTTAGTGGGGGGGAATGAAAAACTGTTTTTT.

This rearrangement joins TRBV6-2 or TRBV6-3 to TRBJ2-2; TRBD2 matches at 10 bases. CDR1 is MNHEY and CDR2 is SVGEGT in the germline V gene. This CDR3 is 15 amino acids long. V shed 5 bases and J 3 bases; nucleotides not matched to a gene: 3. The CDR3 sequence is CASSISGRYTGELFF. The CDR3 DNA is TGTGCCAGCAGTATTAGCGGGAGGTACACCGGGGAGCTGTTTTTT.

The chain employs TRBV12-2 and TRBJ2-1; the D segment call TRBD2 is taken from the table without a DNA check. TRBV12-2 is reported as a pseudogene. The CDR3 length is 19 residues. CDR3 loop: CASRSRVGTSGPTYNEQFF. The CDR3 DNA follows: TGTGCAAGTCGCTCGAGAGTTGGGACTAGCGGGCCAACCTACAATGAGCAGTTCTTC.